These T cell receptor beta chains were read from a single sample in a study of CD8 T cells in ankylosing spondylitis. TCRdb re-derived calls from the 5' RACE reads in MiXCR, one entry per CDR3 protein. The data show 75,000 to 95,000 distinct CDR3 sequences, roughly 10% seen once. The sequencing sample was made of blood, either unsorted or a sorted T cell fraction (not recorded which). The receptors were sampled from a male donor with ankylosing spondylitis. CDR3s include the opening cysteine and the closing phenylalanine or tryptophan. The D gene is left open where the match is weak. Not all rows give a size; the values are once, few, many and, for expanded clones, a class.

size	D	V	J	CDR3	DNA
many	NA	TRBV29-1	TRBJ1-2	CSGLGENYGYTF	TGCAGCGGTCTCGGGGAGAACTATGGCTACACCTTC
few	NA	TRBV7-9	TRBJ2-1	CASSPRGGSPYNEQFF	TGTGCCAGCAGCCCACGTGGCGGTTCCCCCTACAATGAGCAGTTCTTC
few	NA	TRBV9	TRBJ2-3	CASSVEGQSSTDTQYF	TGTGCCAGCAGCGTAGAAGGACAGTCTAGCACAGATACGCAGTATTTT
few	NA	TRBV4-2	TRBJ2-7	CASSQDASYEQYF	TGTGCCAGCAGCCAAGATGCTAGCTACGAGCAGTACTTC
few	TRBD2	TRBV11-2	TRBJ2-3	CASRGGLAGTDTQYF	TGTGCCAGCAGGGGGGGACTAGCGGGGACAGATACGCAGTATTTT
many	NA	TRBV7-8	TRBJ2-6	CASSFPGGGSGANVLTF	TGTGCCAGCAGCTTTCCAGGGGGGGGATCTGGGGCCAACGTCCTGACTTTC
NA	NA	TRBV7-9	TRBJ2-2	CASSLRDPNTGELFF	TGTGCCAGCAGCTTAAGGGACCCGAACACCGGGGAGCTGTTTTTT
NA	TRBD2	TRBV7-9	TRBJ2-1	CASSLVVAGGYNEQFF	TGTGCCAGCAGCTTAGTTGTGGCGGGGGGATACAATGAGCAGTTCTTC
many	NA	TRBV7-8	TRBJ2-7	CASSLLGGSYEQYF	TGTGCCAGCAGCTTATTGGGGGGATCCTACGAGCAGTACTTC
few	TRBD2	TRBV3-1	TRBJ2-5	CASSQDKGLALQETQYF	TGTGCCAGCAGCCAAGATAAGGGACTAGCGCTCCAAGAGACCCAGTACTTC
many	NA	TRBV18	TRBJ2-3	CASSPVGPTDTQYF	TGTGCCAGCTCACCGGTTGGTCCCACAGATACGCAGTATTTT
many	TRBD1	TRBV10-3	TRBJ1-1	CAISEWKTSGTGGTEAFF	TGTGCCATCAGTGAGTGGAAGACCTCCGGGACAGGGGGCACTGAAGCTTTCTTT
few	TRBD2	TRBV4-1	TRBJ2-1	CASSQEALAGGSAYNEQFF	TGCGCCAGCAGCCAAGAGGCGCTAGCGGGAGGTTCAGCCTACAATGAGCAGTTCTTC
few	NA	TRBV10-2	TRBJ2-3	CASSESLRPSTDTQYF	TGCGCCAGCAGTGAGTCTCTGAGGCCTAGCACAGATACGCAGTATTTT
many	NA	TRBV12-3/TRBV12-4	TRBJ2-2	CASLASRGELFF	TGTGCCTCCCTGGCCTCGAGGGGGGAGCTGTTTTTT